This T cell receptor beta chain derives from a study of blood T cell repertoires in COVID-19. Study as a whole: PBMCs, B-cell-depleted T cells, or T cells were the source of the cDNA or gDNA that made up the material.

The table came from immunoSEQ multiplex PCR; TCRdb's copy has only in-frame clones and leaves some out. Here the sample spans under 95,000 clones, roughly nine tenths being singletons. V lost 3 bases to trimming and J lost 6 bases, with 12 bases between them. The CDR3 loop spans 13 amino acids. Germline CDR1 and CDR2: ENHRY and SYGVKD. The chain is built from TRBV10-3 and TRBJ2-7; possible D gene TRBD1, 5 bases. Sequenced sample: peripheral blood. The sequence was collected from an elderly man in a cohort sampled during active COVID-19. The CDR3 coding sequence is TGTGCCATCAGTGATCAGGGTAACCCCGAGCAGTACGTC. Its translation is CAISDQGNPEQYV.